The rows below give T cell receptor beta chains drawn from one sample of a study of T-cell memory formation after mild COVID-19. TCRdb processed the 5' RACE reads anew with MiXCR; each CDR3 protein has one entry. The sample comprises 210,000 or so distinct CDR3 sequences, 8% to 11% of which are singletons, and 2.5% to 3.5% rests with the top ten. Sequencing was done on a sample of PBMCs or a T cell subset sorted from them (not recorded which). Receptors were obtained from a man aged 18 to 35 who had mild COVID-19 (a few samples of this study predate the infection). Cell type and time point are not known. Each CDR3 is given with its conserved first and last residue. Each record gives: CDR3 DNA, CDR3 protein, V gene, D gene, clone size, CDR3 length, J gene. A D gene is named only where the DNA matches it firmly. Only part of the rows carry a size: once, few, many, or a class if the clone is expanded.

CDR3nt: TGTGCCAGCAGCTTACCCCGGGGACTAGCGGGGGCCGGGGAGACCCAGTACTTC; CDR3aa: CASSLPRGLAGAGETQYF; v_gene: TRBV7-9; d_gene: TRBD2; abundance: once; len: 18; j_gene: TRBJ2-5
CDR3nt: TGCGCCAGCAGCTTGAACGGCAGGGCCACAGATACGCAGTATTTT; CDR3aa: CASSLNGRATDTQYF; v_gene: TRBV5-1; d_gene: -; abundance: -; len: 15; j_gene: TRBJ2-3
CDR3nt: TGCGCCAGCAGCCAAGATCCTGGGGGGAACACCGGGGAGCTGTTTTTT; CDR3aa: CASSQDPGGNTGELFF; v_gene: TRBV4-1; d_gene: -; abundance: few; len: 16; j_gene: TRBJ2-2
CDR3nt: TGTGCCAGCAGTCCCCTCGGACTAGCGATGGGTGAGCAGTTCTTC; CDR3aa: CASSPLGLAMGEQFF; v_gene: TRBV11-2; d_gene: TRBD2; abundance: -; len: 15; j_gene: TRBJ2-1
CDR3nt: TGCGCCAGCAGCCGTAGCGGGGGGGCCAATGAGCAGTTCTTC; CDR3aa: CASSRSGGANEQFF; v_gene: TRBV4-1; d_gene: TRBD2; abundance: few; len: 14; j_gene: TRBJ2-1
CDR3nt: TGCAGTGCCTTTATCCGGGGAGGAGAGACCCAGTACTTC; CDR3aa: CSAFIRGGETQYF; v_gene: TRBV20-1; d_gene: -; abundance: many; len: 13; j_gene: TRBJ2-5
CDR3nt: TGTGCCAGCAGCCACTCGGGGGTGGAAAACATTCAGTACTTC; CDR3aa: CASSHSGVENIQYF; v_gene: TRBV6-5; d_gene: -; abundance: -; len: 14; j_gene: TRBJ2-4
CDR3nt: TGTAGGTATAGCAATCAGCCCCAGCATTTT; CDR3aa: CRYSNQPQHF; v_gene: TRBV11-2; d_gene: -; abundance: -; len: 10; j_gene: TRBJ1-5
CDR3nt: TGCGCCAGCAGCTCAGGGGTGTCACCCCTCCACTTT; CDR3aa: CASSSGVSPLHF; v_gene: TRBV5-1; d_gene: -; abundance: few; len: 12; j_gene: TRBJ1-6
CDR3nt: TGCAGTGCCCCGAATTGGGACACTGAAGCTTTCTTT; CDR3aa: CSAPNWDTEAFF; v_gene: TRBV20-1; d_gene: -; abundance: few; len: 12; j_gene: TRBJ1-1
CDR3nt: TGCGCCAGCAGCTTGGAGAGGGCGACTGGGGGCTACACCTTC; CDR3aa: CASSLERATGGYTF; v_gene: TRBV5-1; d_gene: -; abundance: -; len: 14; j_gene: TRBJ1-2
CDR3nt: TGTGCCAGCAGCACAGGGGGATCGAACACTGAAGCTTTCTTT; CDR3aa: CASSTGGSNTEAFF; v_gene: TRBV6-5; d_gene: TRBD1; abundance: -; len: 14; j_gene: TRBJ1-1
CDR3nt: TGTGCCAGCAGCTTTCCCGGCAGGGGGTTCAATTCACCCCTCCACTTT; CDR3aa: CASSFPGRGFNSPLHF; v_gene: TRBV7-2; d_gene: TRBD1; abundance: many; len: 16; j_gene: TRBJ1-6
CDR3nt: TGTGCCAGCAGTGTGGGCCCAGGGTATGCAGAGCAGTACTTC; CDR3aa: CASSVGPGYAEQYF; v_gene: TRBV2; d_gene: -; abundance: -; len: 14; j_gene: TRBJ2-7
CDR3nt: TGTGCCAGCAGCCGTTTACAGGGGGACACTGAAGCTTTCTTT; CDR3aa: CASSRLQGDTEAFF; v_gene: TRBV4-2; d_gene: TRBD1; abundance: -; len: 14; j_gene: TRBJ1-1
CDR3nt: TGCAGTGCTAGAGATTCCTCTGGTGGTAAAGCTTTCTTT; CDR3aa: CSARDSSGGKAFF; v_gene: TRBV20-1; d_gene: -; abundance: -; len: 13; j_gene: TRBJ1-1
CDR3nt: TGCGCCAGCAGCTTGGATCGGGGAGGGGAGCTGTTTTTT; CDR3aa: CASSLDRGGELFF; v_gene: TRBV5-1; d_gene: -; abundance: -; len: 13; j_gene: TRBJ2-2
CDR3nt: TGTGCCAGCAGCCAAGGCTCCGGGACAGTTAATGAAAAACTGTTTTTT; CDR3aa: CASSQGSGTVNEKLFF; v_gene: TRBV4-2; d_gene: TRBD1; abundance: many; len: 16; j_gene: TRBJ1-4
CDR3nt: TGTGCCAGCAGCTCGACAGGGTCAGATACGCAGTATTTT; CDR3aa: CASSSTGSDTQYF; v_gene: TRBV7-2; d_gene: TRBD1; abundance: medium-sized; len: 13; j_gene: TRBJ2-3
CDR3nt: TGTGCCAGCAGTTTAAAGGGGGCCAATGGCTACACCTTC; CDR3aa: CASSLKGANGYTF; v_gene: TRBV12-3/TRBV12-4; d_gene: TRBD1; abundance: -; len: 13; j_gene: TRBJ1-2
CDR3nt: TGCAGTGCTAGTTTTCGACGGCAGAGCACAGATACGCAGTATTTT; CDR3aa: CSASFRRQSTDTQYF; v_gene: TRBV20-1; d_gene: -; abundance: few; len: 15; j_gene: TRBJ2-3
CDR3nt: TGTGCCAGCTCACTGGATCTGGAGGAGACCCAGTACTTC; CDR3aa: CASSLDLEETQYF; v_gene: TRBV18; d_gene: -; abundance: -; len: 13; j_gene: TRBJ2-5
CDR3nt: TGTGCCAGCGGGGGGCGTGGGACGGCCCGCGCTGAAGCTTTCTTT; CDR3aa: CASGGRGTARAEAFF; v_gene: TRBV25-1; d_gene: -; abundance: few; len: 15; j_gene: TRBJ1-1
CDR3nt: TGTGCCAGCAGTTTCGCCAGAGGTGGGTCACCCCTCCACTTT; CDR3aa: CASSFARGGSPLHF; v_gene: TRBV27; d_gene: -; abundance: -; len: 14; j_gene: TRBJ1-6
CDR3nt: TGTGCCAGCAGCCGGGACTACGGCACTCGGGGGACCCAGTACTTC; CDR3aa: CASSRDYGTRGTQYF; v_gene: TRBV6-5; d_gene: TRBD2; abundance: once; len: 15; j_gene: TRBJ2-5
CDR3nt: TGCGCCAGCAGCTTGGGACAGGGAAGAAACTATGGCTACACCTTC; CDR3aa: CASSLGQGRNYGYTF; v_gene: TRBV5-1; d_gene: TRBD1; abundance: -; len: 15; j_gene: TRBJ1-2
CDR3nt: TGTGCCAGCAGCCCCAGGGGGATGGGTGAAAAACTGTTTTTT; CDR3aa: CASSPRGMGEKLFF; v_gene: TRBV6-6; d_gene: TRBD1; abundance: many; len: 14; j_gene: TRBJ1-4
CDR3nt: TGTGCCAGCAGCGACCGGACAGGGGGATCCTACAATGAGCAGTTCTTC; CDR3aa: CASSDRTGGSYNEQFF; v_gene: TRBV7-6; d_gene: TRBD1; abundance: -; len: 16; j_gene: TRBJ2-1
CDR3nt: TGTGCCAGCAGTGGACAGGGAGTCGGCTACACCTTC; CDR3aa: CASSGQGVGYTF; v_gene: TRBV6-6; d_gene: TRBD1; abundance: few; len: 12; j_gene: TRBJ1-2
CDR3nt: TGTGCCAGCAGCGCCTGGACCGAGACAGATACGCAGTATTTT; CDR3aa: CASSAWTETDTQYF; v_gene: TRBV2; d_gene: -; abundance: few; len: 14; j_gene: TRBJ2-3
CDR3nt: TGTGCCAGCAGCGTAGGAACGGGGGGGTCGGAGACCCAGTACTTC; CDR3aa: CASSVGTGGSETQYF; v_gene: TRBV9; d_gene: TRBD2; abundance: -; len: 15; j_gene: TRBJ2-5
CDR3nt: TGTGCCAGCAGTTACGGGACAGGGAACACCTACGAGCAGTACTTC; CDR3aa: CASSYGTGNTYEQYF; v_gene: TRBV6-2/TRBV6-3; d_gene: TRBD1; abundance: -; len: 15; j_gene: TRBJ2-7
CDR3nt: TGTGCCAGCAGTGAAGGGGCCCTCATTATTTCGGAAAAACTGTTTTTT; CDR3aa: CASSEGALIISEKLFF; v_gene: TRBV2; d_gene: -; abundance: -; len: 16; j_gene: TRBJ1-4
CDR3nt: TGCAGTGCCATGACAGGGGGTAGCAATCAGCCCCAGCATTTT; CDR3aa: CSAMTGGSNQPQHF; v_gene: TRBV20-1; d_gene: TRBD1; abundance: -; len: 14; j_gene: TRBJ1-5
CDR3nt: TGTGCCATCGCAGGGGGCCGAGGTCAAGAGACCCAGTACTTC; CDR3aa: CAIAGGRGQETQYF; v_gene: TRBV7-9; d_gene: TRBD1; abundance: few; len: 14; j_gene: TRBJ2-5
CDR3nt: TGTGCCAGCAGCTTAAGAGCCCATGGCTACACCTTC; CDR3aa: CASSLRAHGYTF; v_gene: TRBV7-2; d_gene: -; abundance: -; len: 12; j_gene: TRBJ1-2
CDR3nt: TGCAGTGCTAGAGATACGACAGGGTACGAGCAGTACTTC; CDR3aa: CSARDTTGYEQYF; v_gene: TRBV20-1; d_gene: TRBD1; abundance: many; len: 13; j_gene: TRBJ2-7
CDR3nt: TGTGCCCCGGGGGGGCCCTCGAGGGCAGATACGCAGTATTTT; CDR3aa: CAPGGPSRADTQYF; v_gene: TRBV28; d_gene: TRBD2; abundance: -; len: 14; j_gene: TRBJ2-3
CDR3nt: TGCGCCAGTACCTCCTCGGGCACAGATACGCAGTATTTT; CDR3aa: CASTSSGTDTQYF; v_gene: TRBV5-1; d_gene: -; abundance: few; len: 13; j_gene: TRBJ2-3
CDR3nt: TGTGCCAGCTCACCATTAGGACAGGGGGCAACGTACGAGCAGTACTTC; CDR3aa: CASSPLGQGATYEQYF; v_gene: TRBV18; d_gene: TRBD1; abundance: few; len: 16; j_gene: TRBJ2-7
CDR3nt: TGCGCCAGCAGCCAAGACGGTGAAAAACTGTTTTTT; CDR3aa: CASSQDGEKLFF; v_gene: TRBV4-1; d_gene: -; abundance: many; len: 12; j_gene: TRBJ1-4